The 2 T cell receptor beta chains in this list originate from one sample, sequenced in a study of CD8+ T cells in alopecia areata. RNA extraction was followed by reverse transcription into cDNA, which acted as the sequencing template. Some clones are missing from TCRdb's copy, which holds only in-frame ones; the method was immunoSEQ multiplex PCR. The sample holds about 180,000 clones, approximately 62% seen once. Material: CD4+ T cells sorted from blood, obtained at week 0. Receptors were obtained from a human donor with alopecia areata.

This clone was counted between two and nine times. The chain carries TRBV29-1 and TRBJ2-7; a possible D gene is TRBD1 (6 bases). There are 14 residues in the CDR3. Germline assignment: CDR1 SQVTM and CDR2 ANQGSEA. With 5 bases removed from V and 5 bases from J, the gap between germline ends came to 19 bases. The CDR3 nucleotides read TGCAGCGTTAAGCCACAGGGCGGTAGGAACGAGCAGTACTTC. This translates into CSVKPQGGRNEQYF.

The V and J genes are TRBV30 and TRBJ1-2, with unresolved D. Germline lookup yields CDR1 GTSNPN and CDR2 SVGIG (reference sequence). V shed 2 bases and J shed 8 bases, with 12 bases lying between them. This CDR3 has 12 residues. CDR3 DNA: TGTGCCTGGAGTCCACAGATGGTAGGCTACACCTTC. Encoded protein: CAWSPQMVGYTF.